Listed below are T cell receptor beta chains from one sample, sequenced in a study of T cell responses to AZD1222 COVID-19 vaccine. Generated by immunoSEQ multiplex PCR, the TCRdb table keeps only in-frame clones and is missing some. The table has 90,000 to 110,000 clones, 88% seen once. The sample here was peripheral blood, taken on day 0 of MenACWY control vaccination. The receptor source for this set is an adult in good health. Each CDR3 is given with its conserved first and last residue. A D gene is named only where the DNA matches it firmly. The size entry is marked missing in some rows and otherwise reads once, few, many or a size class.

clone_size: -
j_call: TRBJ1-5
d_call: -
v_call: TRBV3-1/TRBV3-2
cdr3_nt: TGTGCCAGCAGCCCGGCTCGGGATCAGCCCCAGCATTTT
cdr3_aa: CASSPARDQPQHF

clone_size: -
j_call: TRBJ2-7
d_call: -
v_call: TRBV5-6
cdr3_nt: TGTGCCAGCAGCCTCGGACCCACGGACGAGCAGTACTTC
cdr3_aa: CASSLGPTDEQYF

clone_size: -
j_call: TRBJ2-1
d_call: TRBD2
v_call: TRBV9
cdr3_nt: TGTGCCAGCAGCGGTAGGGGTGGGACTAGCGGGAGGAAAAGGCACAATGAGCAGTTCTTC
cdr3_aa: CASSGRGGTSGRKRHNEQFF

clone_size: -
j_call: TRBJ2-1
d_call: -
v_call: TRBV7-9
cdr3_nt: TGTGCCAGCAGCCTCGCCCGAAGCGGCTACAATGAGCAGTTCTTC
cdr3_aa: CASSLARSGYNEQFF

clone_size: -
j_call: TRBJ2-1
d_call: TRBD1
v_call: TRBV10-1
cdr3_nt: TGCGCCACCTCGGACAGGAATGAGCAGTTCTTC
cdr3_aa: CATSDRNEQFF

clone_size: -
j_call: TRBJ2-7
d_call: -
v_call: TRBV9
cdr3_nt: TGTGCCAGCAGCGTTGGGGGGTCTACGTCCTACGAGCAGTACTTC
cdr3_aa: CASSVGGSTSYEQYF

clone_size: -
j_call: TRBJ2-3
d_call: TRBD2
v_call: TRBV11-2
cdr3_nt: TGTGCCAGCAGCTTAGGGGTGGTAGCGGGGCGCTCTAGCACAGATACGCAGTATTTT
cdr3_aa: CASSLGVVAGRSSTDTQYF

clone_size: -
j_call: TRBJ2-6
d_call: -
v_call: TRBV28
cdr3_nt: TGTGCCAGCAGTTTATCCGGGGACCCCTCTGGGGCCAACGTCCTGACTTTC
cdr3_aa: CASSLSGDPSGANVLTF

clone_size: -
j_call: TRBJ2-3
d_call: TRBD1
v_call: TRBV28
cdr3_nt: TGTGCCAGCAGCCAGACAGGGGGGAGAGGAGATACGCAGTATTTT
cdr3_aa: CASSQTGGRGDTQYF

clone_size: -
j_call: TRBJ2-3
d_call: -
v_call: TRBV18
cdr3_nt: TGTGCCAGCTCACCAAGGGCGGAGACCTCTAGCACAGATACGCAGTATTTT
cdr3_aa: CASSPRAETSSTDTQYF

clone_size: -
j_call: TRBJ1-3
d_call: -
v_call: TRBV11-2
cdr3_nt: TGTGCCAGCAGCTTAGAAAACACCATATATTTT
cdr3_aa: CASSLENTIYF

clone_size: once
j_call: TRBJ1-1
d_call: -
v_call: TRBV3-1/TRBV3-2
cdr3_nt: TGTGCCAGCAGCCAAGATCCCCCGGGGACTGAAGCTTTCTTT
cdr3_aa: CASSQDPPGTEAFF

clone_size: -
j_call: TRBJ1-1
d_call: -
v_call: TRBV28
cdr3_nt: TGTGCCAGCAGTATCACGAACACTGAAGCTTTCTTT
cdr3_aa: CASSITNTEAFF

clone_size: -
j_call: TRBJ2-7
d_call: TRBD1
v_call: TRBV19
cdr3_nt: TGTGCCAGTAGTATAGCGTCAGGGGGCCCCACCTACGAGCAGTACTTC
cdr3_aa: CASSIASGGPTYEQYF

clone_size: -
j_call: TRBJ1-1
d_call: -
v_call: TRBV6-5
cdr3_nt: TGTGCCAGCTCTATAAACCGGGCCTTCAACACTGAAGCTTTCTTT
cdr3_aa: CASSINRAFNTEAFF

clone_size: -
j_call: TRBJ2-3
d_call: TRBD2
v_call: TRBV25-1
cdr3_nt: TGTGCCAGCAGTGGGTATGGAGTAGCGGGAGGTACCCCGGATACGCAGTATTTT
cdr3_aa: CASSGYGVAGGTPDTQYF

clone_size: few
j_call: TRBJ1-1
d_call: -
v_call: TRBV7-2
cdr3_nt: TGTGCCAGCAGCTTAGCACCGACAGGGAACACTGAAGCTTTCTTT
cdr3_aa: CASSLAPTGNTEAFF

clone_size: -
j_call: TRBJ2-1
d_call: -
v_call: TRBV4-1
cdr3_nt: TGCGCCAGTCGTACTAGAGAATTCTACAATGAGCAGTTCTTC
cdr3_aa: CASRTREFYNEQFF

clone_size: few
j_call: TRBJ1-1
d_call: TRBD1
v_call: TRBV10-3
cdr3_nt: TGTGCCATCAGTGGACAGGGGAACACTGAAGCTTTCTTT
cdr3_aa: CAISGQGNTEAFF

clone_size: once
j_call: TRBJ1-1
d_call: -
v_call: TRBV11-2
cdr3_nt: TGTGCCAGCAGCTCGATGAACACTGAAGCTTTCTTT
cdr3_aa: CASSSMNTEAFF

clone_size: -
j_call: TRBJ1-2
d_call: TRBD1
v_call: TRBV4-2
cdr3_nt: TGTGCCAGCAGCCAAGATCTCAGACAGGGAGGGTTCAGCTATGGCTACACCTTC
cdr3_aa: CASSQDLRQGGFSYGYTF

clone_size: -
j_call: TRBJ1-4
d_call: -
v_call: TRBV5-1
cdr3_nt: TGCGCCGGCGGTGACGGGAAGGGTGAAAAACTGTTTTTT
cdr3_aa: CAGGDGKGEKLFF

clone_size: -
j_call: TRBJ2-1
d_call: -
v_call: TRBV7-9
cdr3_nt: TGTGCCAGCAGCTTGTTTGGGAATGAGCAGTTCTTC
cdr3_aa: CASSLFGNEQFF

clone_size: -
j_call: TRBJ1-5
d_call: TRBD1
v_call: TRBV28
cdr3_nt: TGTGCCAGCAGCCGAGGACAGGGGGAGGTATCTAGGCAGCCCCAGCATTTT
cdr3_aa: CASSRGQGEVSRQPQHF

clone_size: -
j_call: TRBJ2-1
d_call: -
v_call: TRBV7-2
cdr3_nt: TGTGCCAGCTCCTTTCGGGGGACGAATGAGCAGTTCTTC
cdr3_aa: CASSFRGTNEQFF

clone_size: once
j_call: TRBJ1-2
d_call: -
v_call: TRBV7-8
cdr3_nt: TGTGCCAGCAGCTTAGGGGGAGGTCTGGGCTATGGCTACACCTTC
cdr3_aa: CASSLGGGLGYGYTF

clone_size: -
j_call: TRBJ2-1
d_call: TRBD2
v_call: TRBV5-6
cdr3_nt: TGTGCCAGCAGCCAACTTAGCGGGGGACGATACAATGAGCAGTTCTTC
cdr3_aa: CASSQLSGGRYNEQFF

clone_size: -
j_call: TRBJ2-3
d_call: TRBD2
v_call: TRBV4-2
cdr3_nt: TGTGCCAGCAGCCTATGGGGGGGAGGGCCCACAGATACGCAGTATTTT
cdr3_aa: CASSLWGGGPTDTQYF

clone_size: -
j_call: TRBJ2-5
d_call: TRBD1
v_call: TRBV5-1
cdr3_nt: TGCGCCAGCAGCTGGGGGACAGCGACACAAGAGACCCAGTACTTC
cdr3_aa: CASSWGTATQETQYF

clone_size: -
j_call: TRBJ2-7
d_call: -
v_call: TRBV7-3
cdr3_nt: TGTGCCAGCTTCCTTAATGCGGGCCCTCTCAGTGAGCAGTACTTC
cdr3_aa: CASFLNAGPLSEQYF

clone_size: -
j_call: TRBJ2-3
d_call: -
v_call: TRBV10-3
cdr3_nt: TGTGCCATCAGTGTCGTATACACAGATACGCAGTATTTT
cdr3_aa: CAISVVYTDTQYF

clone_size: -
j_call: TRBJ2-6
d_call: TRBD1
v_call: TRBV10-3
cdr3_nt: TGTGCCATCAGTTTCCAGGGACAGGGGATCTCTGGGGCCAACGTCCTGACTTTC
cdr3_aa: CAISFQGQGISGANVLTF

clone_size: -
j_call: TRBJ2-5
d_call: TRBD1
v_call: TRBV6-2/TRBV6-3
cdr3_nt: TGTGCCAGCAGTCAGGGGGAGTGGGAGACCCAGTACTTC
cdr3_aa: CASSQGEWETQYF

clone_size: -
j_call: TRBJ1-2
d_call: -
v_call: TRBV7-2
cdr3_nt: TGTGCCAGCAGCTTTGGTGTGGCCGTGAACTATGGCTACACCTTC
cdr3_aa: CASSFGVAVNYGYTF

clone_size: -
j_call: TRBJ2-7
d_call: -
v_call: TRBV10-2
cdr3_nt: TGCGCCAGCAGTGCCTCCCGGGGCGGGCCTTCCTACGAGCAGTACTTC
cdr3_aa: CASSASRGGPSYEQYF

clone_size: -
j_call: TRBJ1-3
d_call: -
v_call: TRBV15
cdr3_nt: TGTGCCACCAGCAGAGGCGGGGGCACTGGAAACACCATATATTTT
cdr3_aa: CATSRGGGTGNTIYF

clone_size: -
j_call: TRBJ1-6
d_call: TRBD1
v_call: TRBV28
cdr3_nt: TGTGCCAGCAGTTTAGCCACAGGGGGCAATTCACCCCTCCACTTT
cdr3_aa: CASSLATGGNSPLHF

clone_size: -
j_call: TRBJ2-7
d_call: TRBD1
v_call: TRBV28
cdr3_nt: TGTGCCAGTTGCACGGGACAGGGTTTCAGTGAGCAGTACTTC
cdr3_aa: CASCTGQGFSEQYF

clone_size: -
j_call: TRBJ2-7
d_call: -
v_call: TRBV18
cdr3_nt: TGTGCCAGCTCACGACGGACAACCCTCTCCTACGAGCAGTACTTC
cdr3_aa: CASSRRTTLSYEQYF

clone_size: -
j_call: TRBJ2-1
d_call: TRBD1
v_call: TRBV2
cdr3_nt: TGTGCCAGCAGTCTAAGGACAGGGAACAATGATGAGCAGTTCTTC
cdr3_aa: CASSLRTGNNDEQFF

clone_size: once
j_call: TRBJ2-7
d_call: TRBD2
v_call: TRBV7-7
cdr3_nt: TGTGCTAGCGCCGAAGGCGGGACTAGCGGCTACGAGCAGTACTTC
cdr3_aa: CASAEGGTSGYEQYF

clone_size: -
j_call: TRBJ1-2
d_call: TRBD1
v_call: TRBV9
cdr3_nt: TGTGCCAGCAGCGCTCGGGGGACAGCGAACTATGGCTACACCTTC
cdr3_aa: CASSARGTANYGYTF

clone_size: -
j_call: TRBJ1-5
d_call: -
v_call: TRBV6-4
cdr3_nt: TGTGCGAGCCCCATAATCCTCTGCGGTTGGGGGAATCAGCCCCAGCATTTT
cdr3_aa: CASPIILCGWGNQPQHF

clone_size: -
j_call: TRBJ1-1
d_call: -
v_call: TRBV7-3
cdr3_nt: TGTGCCAGCAGCGCCCAGGGCTTGGACACTGAAGCTTTCTTT
cdr3_aa: CASSAQGLDTEAFF

clone_size: once
j_call: TRBJ1-2
d_call: -
v_call: TRBV28
cdr3_nt: TGTGCCAGCGAATCCGGGGAAAATGGTGGCTACACCTTC
cdr3_aa: CASESGENGGYTF

clone_size: -
j_call: TRBJ2-4
d_call: -
v_call: TRBV15
cdr3_nt: TGTGCCACCAGCAGGGCGGTACGGGGCCCCAAAAACATTCAGTACTTC
cdr3_aa: CATSRAVRGPKNIQYF

clone_size: -
j_call: TRBJ2-1
d_call: -
v_call: TRBV28
cdr3_nt: TGTGCCAGCAGTTTGATCAGGTCTGGGGTCAATGAGCAGTTCTTC
cdr3_aa: CASSLIRSGVNEQFF

clone_size: few
j_call: TRBJ1-6
d_call: -
v_call: TRBV9
cdr3_nt: TGTGCCAGCAGCGTAGGAGGGGATCCAAATTCACCCCTCCACTTT
cdr3_aa: CASSVGGDPNSPLHF

clone_size: -
j_call: TRBJ1-2
d_call: -
v_call: TRBV10-3
cdr3_nt: TGTGCCATCAGTGAGTCCCAGGGAAGTTGGCGCTACACCTTC
cdr3_aa: CAISESQGSWRYTF

clone_size: once
j_call: TRBJ2-1
d_call: -
v_call: TRBV27
cdr3_nt: TGTGCCAGCAGTTTATACGGGACGCCTTACAATGAGCAGTTCTTC
cdr3_aa: CASSLYGTPYNEQFF

clone_size: -
j_call: TRBJ2-3
d_call: -
v_call: TRBV9
cdr3_nt: TGTGCCAGCAGCCTCCAAGCGGGCGGCACAGATACGCAGTATTTT
cdr3_aa: CASSLQAGGTDTQYF

clone_size: -
j_call: TRBJ1-6
d_call: -
v_call: TRBV7-2
cdr3_nt: TGTGCCAGCAGCTTAGATCGGTCACCCCTCCACTTT
cdr3_aa: CASSLDRSPLHF

clone_size: -
j_call: TRBJ2-7
d_call: -
v_call: TRBV6-5
cdr3_nt: TGTGCCAGCAGTTACGAGGGGTACTACGAGCAGTACTTC
cdr3_aa: CASSYEGYYEQYF

clone_size: -
j_call: TRBJ2-1
d_call: -
v_call: TRBV5-4
cdr3_nt: TGTGCCAGCAGCCCCTGGAACGCTAACAATGAGCAGTTCTTC
cdr3_aa: CASSPWNANNEQFF

clone_size: -
j_call: TRBJ2-7
d_call: -
v_call: TRBV11-2
cdr3_nt: TGTGCCAGCAGCTTCACCGGGACGGGATCCTACGAGCAGTACTTC
cdr3_aa: CASSFTGTGSYEQYF

clone_size: -
j_call: TRBJ1-4
d_call: -
v_call: TRBV7-9
cdr3_nt: TGTGCCAGCAGCTTACAGGGGACAACTAATGAAAAACTGTTTTTT
cdr3_aa: CASSLQGTTNEKLFF

clone_size: -
j_call: TRBJ2-1
d_call: -
v_call: TRBV28
cdr3_nt: TGTGCCAGCAGTTCACCTCCTGACACCTACAATGAGCAGTTCTTC
cdr3_aa: CASSSPPDTYNEQFF

clone_size: -
j_call: TRBJ2-1
d_call: -
v_call: TRBV11-2
cdr3_nt: TGTGCCAGCAGCTTAGGAGCGAATTCGGGAAATGAGCAGTTCTTC
cdr3_aa: CASSLGANSGNEQFF

clone_size: once
j_call: TRBJ1-6
d_call: -
v_call: TRBV7-2
cdr3_nt: TGTGCCAGCAGCTTAGGTCAGGGTCCGAGTTCACCCCTCCACTTT
cdr3_aa: CASSLGQGPSSPLHF